The clone carrying this T cell receptor beta chain was detected ten times or more. The antigen is unknown. This record comes from a study of T cells after yellow fever vaccination. Points from the study as a whole: Boosting was followed by the reappearance of most primary-vaccination clones (about 96% CD4, 88% CD8).

UMIs were added to TCR cDNA along with a universal primer site when it was made by 5'RACE template switching. TCRdb fed the 5' RACE reads into MiXCR, producing one record per CDR3 protein. The data contain around 310,000 distinct CDR3 sequences, 8.7% of them singletons. V was cut by 4 bases and J by 2 bases, with 13 bases left in between. CDR3 length: 15 residues. Germline V gene lookup returns CDR1 SGHAT and CDR2 FQNNGV. The sequence came from a man in his late teens or twenties who received the YFV17D yellow fever vaccine. J is TRBJ2-3 and V is TRBV11-2; D unclear. Sequencing used PBMCs, obtained on the day of the first yellow fever vaccination. The CDR3 DNA follows: TGTGCCAGCAGCTACGGTCTGACGGACACAGATACGCAGTATTTT. Its protein is CASSYGLTDTDTQYF. The full variable domain, with the rest looked up from reference TRBV11-2 and TRBJ2-3, is EAGVAQSPRYKIIEKRQSVAFWCNPISGHATLYWYQQILGQGPKLLIQFQNNGVVDDSQLPKDRFSAERLKGVDSTLKIQPAKLEDSAVYLCASSYGLTDTDTQYFGPGTRLTVL.